Each of the 26 T cell receptor beta chains below was sequenced from the same sample in a study of cytomegalovirus exposure and HLA in healthy donors. The PCR used 60 Vbeta and 13 Jbeta primers. Method: immunoSEQ multiplex PCR; TCRdb's copy keeps in-frame clones and lacks some. This sample has around 180,000 clones; approximately 84% occur once, and the top ten carry around 0.21%. Specimen: PBMCs. The receptors here all came from a girl under two years old in good health and CMV-seronegative.

V is TRBV7-6 and J is TRBJ2-3, with D tentatively TRBD2 (5 bases). The CDR3 length is 13 residues. Looked up from germline, CDR1 is SGHVS and CDR2 is FNYEAQ. Trimming left V 4 bases short and J 7 bases short, with 12 bases between. The CDR3 loop is CASSSDVANTQYF. The CDR3 DNA reads TGTGCCAGCAGCTCCGATGTAGCGAATACGCAGTATTTT.

To note about this clone: One junction end disagrees with the germline gene, perhaps due to a read error. This chain uses TRBV20-1 with TRBJ2-3; no clear D gene. Germline CDR1 reads DFQATT; CDR2 reads SNEGSKA (reference sequence). This CDR3 contains 10 residues. CDR3 amino acids: CSASRDTQYF. CDR3 DNA: TGCAGTGCTAGCAGAGATACGCAGTATTTT.

The chain recombines TRBV7-8 with TRBJ2-1; 12 nucleotides agree with TRBD2. J was trimmed by 6 bases and V by 1 base; bases with no gene match: 10. Germline CDR1 and CDR2: SGHVS and FQNEAQ. The CDR3 covers 18 residues. This CDR3 reads CASSLVGRSSGRANEQFF. The CDR3 DNA sequence: TGTGCCAGCAGCTTAGTGGGTCGGTCTAGCGGGAGGGCCAATGAGCAGTTCTTC.

In regard to this clone: Compared with germline, one end of the junction differs, possibly owing to a read error. Other DNA sequences in this specimen translate into the identical CDR3. The chain combines TRBV6-5 with TRBJ1-1, with D possibly being TRBD1 (5 bases). CDR1 is MNHEY and CDR2 is SVGAGI in the germline V gene. This CDR3 is 13 amino acids long. CDR3 sequence: CASTRASGTEAFF. CDR3 nucleotides: TGTGCCAGCACCAGGGCATCGGGCACTGAGGCTTTCTTT.

The gene calls are TRBV19 and TRBJ2-7; 7 bases fit TRBD1. The J segment lost 2 bases and the V segment lost 4 bases, leaving 8 bases of the junction unmatched. The germline V gene has CDR1 LNHDA and CDR2 SQIVND (reference sequence). CDR3 length: 15 amino acids. CDR3 protein: CASSNPNRGTYEQYF. DNA of the CDR3: TGTGCCAGTAGTAATCCTAACAGGGGAACCTACGAGCAGTACTTC. The entire variable domain, with the rest obtained from reference TRBV19 and TRBJ2-7, is as follows: DGGITQSPKYLFRKEGQNVTLSCEQNLNHDAMYWYRQDPGQGLRLIYYSQIVNDFQKGDIAEGYSVSREKKESFPLTVTSAQKNPTAFYLCASSNPNRGTYEQYFGPGTRLTVT.

The chain employs TRBV4-1 and TRBJ2-7; TRBD2 matches at 9 bases. This CDR3 is 17 amino acids long. Germline values: CDR1 MGHRA, CDR2 YSYEKL. V shed 1 base, J shed 2 bases, and the junction held 9 bases outside the gene matches. CDR3 DNA: TGCGCCAGCAGCCAAGTAGAGGGGACTAGCATTGCCTACGAGCAGTACTTC. Its protein product is CASSQVEGTSIAYEQYF.

Only one count was recorded for this clone. The chain employs TRBV12-5 and TRBJ1-5, with 11 positions matching TRBD1. The germline CDR1 and CDR2 sequences are LGHNT and FRNRAP. Unmatched junction bases numbered 11, after V lost 0 bases and J lost 4 bases. The CDR3 runs to 19 residues. The CDR3 is CASGLVGGTGGDSNQPQHF. In DNA, the CDR3 is TGTGCTAGTGGTTTGGTAGGGGGGACAGGGGGAGACAGTAATCAGCCCCAGCATTTT.

This chain joins TRBV2 and TRBJ2-5; 7 bases agree with TRBD1. The CDR3 length is 13 residues. The V gene end was trimmed by 6 bases and the J gene end by 3 bases; junction bases not matched to a gene: 4. CDR1 is SNHLY and CDR2 is FYNNEI in the germline V gene. The CDR3 DNA reads TGTGCCAGCAGGTTTACAGGGGAAGAGACCCAGTACTTC. Translated, it gives CASRFTGEETQYF.

This chain uses TRBV4-1 with TRBJ2-1, with 13 bases identical to TRBD2. Germline-derived CDR1 and CDR2 are MGHRA and YSYEKL. This CDR3 comprises 20 residues. With 1 base clipped from V and 9 bases from J, the junction kept 18 bases outside the gene matches. The CDR3 DNA reads as TGCGCCAGCAGCCAAGGTCGGGTACTAGCGGGGGGGCCTACTTGGGTTGAGCAGTTCTTC. Amino acids: CASSQGRVLAGGPTWVEQFF.

This sequence joins TRBV15 and TRBJ1-5; D is ambiguous. The CDR3 is 14 amino acids. Looked up from germline, CDR1 is LNHNV and CDR2 is YYDKDF (reference sequence). V lost 0 bases, J lost 0 bases, and 3 bases lay in between. The CDR3 sequence is CATSRDNSNQPQHF. CDR3 bases: TGTGCCACCAGCAGAGATAATAGCAATCAGCCCCAGCATTTT.

V usage is TRBV20-1 and J usage is TRBJ1-2, with D possibly being TRBD1 (5 bases). Looked up from germline, CDR1 is DFQATT and CDR2 is SNEGSKA (reference sequence). Deletions cut 8 bases from V and 6 bases from J, with 10 bases between. The CDR3 totals 10 residues. The CDR3 DNA is TGCAGTCCCAGGGTAAATGGCTACACCTTC. Its translation: CSPRVNGYTF.

The V call is TRBV11-2, the J call TRBJ1-1, with a tentative D call TRBD1 (5 bases). V shed 5 bases and J shed 1 base, with 14 bases lying between them. The CDR3 covers 15 residues. Germline V CDR1 and CDR2: SGHAT, FQNNGV. CDR3 in amino acids: CASSPSGLPNTEAFF. The CDR3 DNA follows: TGTGCCAGCAGCCCTTCAGGGTTACCGAACACTGAAGCTTTCTTT.

A single count supports this clone. This chain connects TRBV19 to TRBJ2-3, with D unclear. Trimming stripped 7 bases from V and 6 bases from J, with 8 bases between. Per the germline V gene, CDR1 is LNHDA and CDR2 is SQIVND (reference sequence). This CDR3 region has 11 residues. The chain's CDR3 is CASNVGDTQYF. The CDR3 region has the DNA TGTGCCAGTAATGTCGGGGATACGCAGTATTTT.

V usage is TRBV5-6 and J usage is TRBJ2-7, with 8 nucleotides matching TRBD2. Germline values: CDR1 SGHDT, CDR2 YYEEEE. With V trimmed by 1 base and J by 0 bases, 9 bases remained unmatched. This CDR3 comprises 17 residues. The CDR3 bases are TGTGCCAGCAGCTTGCGGGGTTCGGGGGGGCCCTCCTACGAGCAGTACTTC. This encodes CASSLRGSGGPSYEQYF. The complete variable domain, with remaining parts taken from reference TRBV5-6 and TRBJ2-7, reads DAGVTQSPTHLIKTRGQQVTLRCSPKSGHDTVSWYQQALGQGPQFIFQYYEEEERQRGNFPDRFSGHQFPNYSSELNVNALLLGDSALYLCASSLRGSGGPSYEQYFGPGTRLTVT.

This sequence joins TRBV2 and TRBJ2-7, with TRBD2 matching 8 bases. With V trimmed by 8 bases and J by 0 bases, 3 bases remained unmatched. CDR1 is SNHLY, CDR2 FYNNEI, per germline. This CDR3 comprises 13 residues. CDR3 DNA sequence: TGTGCCAGCTTAGCGGGGACCTCCTACGAGCAGTACTTC. This codes for CASLAGTSYEQYF.

The rearrangement joins TRBV5-6 to TRBJ2-1; 7 bases line up with TRBD1. The CDR3 spans 13 residues. Trimming cost V 4 bases and J 7 bases; bases outside gene matches: 5. The germline V gene encodes CDR1 SGHDT and CDR2 YYEEEE. CDR3 protein: CASSGGQLNEQFF. The CDR3 DNA sequence: TGTGCCAGCAGCGGGGGACAGCTTAATGAGCAGTTCTTC.

A single count supports this clone. V and J are TRBV4-3 and TRBJ2-7, with TRBD2 matching 9 bases. The ends lost 2 bases at V and 0 bases at J; junction bases unmatched: 14. Germline loops: CDR1 LGHNA, CDR2 YSLEER. This CDR3 region has 19 residues. The CDR3 is CASSQRSFSGRFPSYEQYF. CDR3 nucleotide sequence: TGCGCCAGCAGCCAAAGGTCGTTTAGCGGGAGATTTCCCTCCTACGAGCAGTACTTC.

This rearrangement joins TRBV27 to TRBJ2-7; perhaps TRBD2 as D (6 bases). There are 14 residues in the CDR3. V lost 0 bases and J lost 3, with 9 bases in between. Germline values: CDR1 MNHEY, CDR2 SMNVEV (reference sequence). CDR3 coding DNA: TGTGCCAGCAGTTTATCGGCGGGATTCTACGAGCAGTACTTC. As protein: CASSLSAGFYEQYF.

This chain links TRBV29-1 with TRBJ1-2; D gene unclear. Trimming shortened V by 6 bases and J by 5 bases, and 16 bases separated the two germline ends. The CDR3 has 13 residues. Per the germline V gene, CDR1 is SQVTM and CDR2 is ANQGSEA. The chain's CDR3 is CSVAPRGLYGYTF. The CDR3 nucleotides read TGCAGCGTGGCACCCCGGGGTCTTTATGGCTACACCTTC.

In this sample, this clone turned up once. Other DNA sequences within the sample encode an identical CDR3. The chain carries TRBV19 and TRBJ2-7; 7 bases align to TRBD1. The CDR3 is 12 amino acids. Looked up from germline, CDR1 is LNHDA and CDR2 is SQIVND (reference sequence). J gave up 6 bases and V 6 bases, and 5 bases lay outside the gene matches. CDR3 sequence reads: CASSKTGREQYF. The CDR3 coding sequence is TGTGCCAGTAGCAAGACAGGGCGCGAGCAGTACTTC.

About this clone: The sample has other DNA sequences that encode this CDR3 too. The chain carries TRBV27 and TRBJ1-4; D perhaps matches TRBD1 (6 bases). In germline, CDR1 is MNHEY, CDR2 SMNVEV (reference sequence). This CDR3 has 14 residues. Trimming shortened V by 2 bases and J by 2 bases, and 6 bases separated the two germline ends. CDR3 amino acids: CASSLQGTNEKLFF. The CDR3 nucleotides are TGTGCCAGCAGTTTACAGGGGACTAATGAAAAACTGTTTTTT. Based on the CDR3 plus reference TRBV27 and TRBJ1-4, the full variable domain is EAQVTQNPRYLITVTGKKLTVTCSQNMNHEYMSWYRQDPGLGLRQIYYSMNVEVTDKGDVPEGYKVSRKEKRNFPLILESPSPNQTSLYFCASSLQGTNEKLFFGSGTQLSVL.

This chain uses TRBV6-6 with TRBJ2-1; TRBD2 aligns across 11 bases. The germline V gene encodes CDR1 MNHNY and CDR2 SVGAGI (reference sequence). J lost 6 bases, V lost 3 bases, and 1 base had no gene match. There are 14 residues in the CDR3. Here the CDR3 reads CASSYSGRANEQFF. The CDR3 nucleotides are TGTGCCAGCAGTTATAGCGGGAGGGCCAATGAGCAGTTCTTC.

The chain employs TRBV6-1 and TRBJ2-5, with 10 bases identical to TRBD2. Unmatched junction bases numbered 0, after V lost 4 bases and J lost 4 bases. CDR3 length: 13 residues. CDR1 MNHNS and CDR2 SASEGT come from the germline V gene. DNA of the CDR3: TGTGCCAGCAGTGTAGCGGGGGGAGAGACCCAGTACTTC. Its translation is CASSVAGGETQYF.

This clone was seen only a few times. The rearrangement links TRBV7-2 to TRBJ2-3; the D is unclear. Germline V gene lookup returns CDR1 SGHTA and CDR2 FQGNSA. This CDR3 contains 16 residues. Trimming removed 6 bases from V and 6 bases from J, with 22 bases in between. CDR3 loop: CASRPEAFFAWDTQYF. CDR3 coding DNA: TGTGCCAGCAGACCCGAAGCATTTTTTGCGTGGGATACGCAGTATTTT.

This clone came up once. The rearrangement uses TRBV6-1 and TRBJ1-5; no firm D call. V gave up 4 bases and J gave up 4 bases, with 11 bases separating them. The CDR3 loop spans 14 amino acids. Germline-derived CDR1 and CDR2 are MNHNS and SASEGT. The CDR3 DNA follows: TGTGCCAGCAGTGCAGAGGTAACAAATCAGCCCCAGCATTTT. Amino acid sequence: CASSAEVTNQPQHF.

The chain links TRBV7-3 to TRBJ2-1; TRBD1 is a possible D gene (5 bases). CDR3 length: 13 amino acids. CDR1 and CDR2 (germline): SGHTA, FQGTGA. Trimming took off 0 bases at V and 5 bases at J, with 5 bases between the two ends. CDR3 amino acids: CASSLTGDNEQFF. The CDR3 nucleotides read TGTGCCAGCAGCTTAACAGGGGACAATGAGCAGTTCTTC.